One and the same sample provided the 32 T cell receptor beta chains below, sequenced in a study of T-cell reconstitution after alpha-beta-depleted transplantation in children. This sample's TCRbeta library carried unique molecular identifier barcodes. Each CDR3 protein gets one entry after TCRdb re-called the PCR reads with MiXCR. The repertoire has about 410,000 distinct CDR3 sequences, around 21% of them found once; the top ten carry less than 4.5%. The material was PBMCs from the stem cell graft donor, obtained from the stem cell graft. These receptors were collected from a human donor who donated a stem cell graft to a child with acute myeloid leukemia.

In its sample, this clonotype was seen a few times. This chain joins TRBV20-1 and TRBJ1-5; TRBD1 matches at 7 bases. Germline V gives CDR1 DFQATT, CDR2 SNEGSKA (reference sequence). There are 13 residues in the CDR3. The junction had 11 bases not matched to a gene; V was cut back by 7 bases and J by 8 bases. CDR3 sequence (DNA): TGCAGTGGGAGGGGGCGGTCGAGGGAGCCCCAGCATTTT. Residues: CSGRGRSREPQHF.

V gene TRBV6-2 or TRBV6-3 combines with J gene TRBJ2-7; D is possibly TRBD2 (7 bases). Germline V lookup: CDR1 MNHEY, CDR2 SVGEGT. The CDR3 runs to 15 residues. Trimming pared 1 base from V and 6 bases from J, leaving 16 bases between. In DNA form, the CDR3 reads TGTGCCAGCAGTTACTTTGCGGGGGCATGGGGCGAGCAGTACTTC. Protein: CASSYFAGAWGEQYF.

This sequence joins TRBV24-1 and TRBJ1-2; D not resolved. The CDR3 length is 15 residues. Between the trimmed V and J ends, which lost 2 bases and 4 bases, there was a span of 13 bases. Per germline, CDR1 KGHDR and CDR2 SFDVKD. This CDR3 is CATSDSDWTGYGYTF. CDR3 DNA: TGTGCCACCAGTGATTCCGACTGGACGGGCTATGGCTACACCTTC.

This sequence joins TRBV29-1 and TRBJ2-7, with 7 bases that match TRBD1. CDR3 size: 13 residues. Trimming removed 3 bases from V and 2 bases from J; junction bases left unmatched: 4. Germline V gene data show CDR1 as SQVTM and CDR2 as ANQGSEA. Here the CDR3 DNA reads TGCAGCGTTGACAGCAGGGGGACCTACGAGCAGTACTTC. It yields the protein CSVDSRGTYEQYF.

The sample holds many counts of this clonotype. The chain links TRBV7-9 to TRBJ1-6, with D unclear. The V end lost 2 bases, the J end lost 7 bases, and 9 bases lay between the germline ends. CDR1 and CDR2 (germline): SEHNR, FQNEAQ (reference sequence). The CDR3 covers 14 residues. CDR3 loop: CASSLLRENSPLHF. CDR3 DNA: TGTGCCAGCAGCTTACTCAGAGAAAATTCACCCCTCCACTTT.

This clonotype was seen many times. CDR3 sequence: CSAEGQGINQPQHF. The DNA for the CDR3 is TGCAGTGCCGAAGGACAGGGGATAAATCAGCCCCAGCATTTT. This rearrangement joins TRBV20-1 to TRBJ1-5; 9 bases fit TRBD1. With 6 bases clipped from V and 4 bases from J, the junction kept 7 bases outside the gene matches. This CDR3 region has 14 residues. CDR1 DFQATT and CDR2 SNEGSKA come from the germline V gene (reference sequence).

This clonotype was seen more than once but under ten times. V usage is TRBV28 and J usage is TRBJ2-7; D may be TRBD2 (5 bases). The germline V gene has CDR1 MDHEN and CDR2 SYDVKM. Trimming took 5 bases from V and 2 from J, leaving 7 bases between them. There are 12 residues in the CDR3. The CDR3 is CASSRGPYEQYF. CDR3 coding DNA: TGTGCCAGCAGTAGAGGGCCCTACGAGCAGTACTTC.

This clonotype occurred a few times. The CDR3: CASRELAGSGDTQYF. The CDR3 region has the DNA TGCGCCAGCAGAGAGCTAGCGGGCAGCGGAGATACGCAGTATTTT. The rearrangement links TRBV10-2 to TRBJ2-3, with 8 positions matching TRBD2. V was pared by 6 bases and J by 5 bases, with 10 bases of the junction left unmatched. Germline CDR1 WSHSY, CDR2 SAAADI. The CDR3 is 15 residues long.

This clonotype showed up many times. The chain has TRBV29-1 and TRBJ2-7; the D is unclear. This CDR3 comprises 11 residues. The V end was cut by 5 bases, the J end by 1 base, with 6 bases between. Germline loops: CDR1 SQVTM, CDR2 ANQGSEA. The CDR3 DNA sequence: TGCAGCGTTATCGGTTCCTACGAGCAGTACTTC. Amino acid sequence: CSVIGSYEQYF.

This clonotype was picked up a small number of times. As DNA, the CDR3 is TGTGCCACAAAACGAGTGGCGATCACTGAAGCTTTCTTT. Encoded protein: CATKRVAITEAFF. This chain joins TRBV7-2 and TRBJ1-1; D gene ambiguous. V lost 10 bases and J 4 bases, leaving 16 bases between the germline ends. Germline CDR1 is SGHTA and CDR2 is FQGNSA. This CDR3 is built from 13 residues.

Note on this clonotype: At one boundary the junction diverges from the germline segment, which might be a read error. This chain links TRBV3-1 with TRBJ2-1; D is unclear. The CDR3 sequence is 18 residues long. The V gene's germline CDR1 is LGHDT and CDR2 YNNKEL (reference sequence). The CDR3 sequence: CTSSFTRIRSSTYNEQFF. CDR3 in DNA: TGTACCAGCAGCTTTACCCGAATAAGGTCAAGTACCTACAATGAGCAGTTCTTC.

The genes are TRBV4-3 and TRBJ2-3; TRBD1 might be the D (6 bases). The germline V and J ends were trimmed by 2 bases and 5 bases, with 11 bases remaining between them. The length of the CDR3 is 14 residues. The germline V gene has CDR1 LGHNA and CDR2 YSLEER. CDR3 nucleotides: TGCGCCAGCAGCCAACAAACAGGGCGAGATACGCAGTATTTT. Its translation is CASSQQTGRDTQYF.

This clonotype was recorded at least ten times. The chain employs TRBV12-3 or TRBV12-4 and TRBJ2-1; possible D gene TRBD2, 6 bases. The CDR3 contains 16 residues. V was trimmed by 2 bases and J by 7 bases, leaving 18 bases between them. For the CDR3, the DNA is TGTGCCAGCAGTTTAACATCCGGGAGCAGCATAAATGAGCAGTTCTTC. Its protein product is CASSLTSGSSINEQFF.

The rearrangement joins TRBV29-1 to TRBJ1-2; maybe TRBD1 (5 bases). The CDR3 runs 13 residues. V was shortened by 4 bases and J by 5 bases, with 14 bases between the two germline ends. Germline CDR1 is SQVTM and CDR2 is ANQGSEA. CDR3 amino acids: CSVADQGLYGYTF. CDR3 nucleotides: TGCAGCGTTGCAGACCAGGGCTTATATGGCTACACCTTC.

The CDR3 sequence: CASSYVAGGGTGELFF. DNA of the CDR3: TGTGCCAGCAGTTACGTAGCGGGAGGAGGGACCGGGGAGCTGTTTTTT. The chain combines TRBV6-5 with TRBJ2-2, with TRBD2 identical over 10 bases. Germline V lookup: CDR1 MNHEY, CDR2 SVGAGI. This CDR3 has 16 residues. The V segment lost 2 bases and the J segment 5 bases; nucleotides outside the gene matches: 5.

The chain has TRBV2 and TRBJ2-1, with 11 positions matching TRBD2. From germline, CDR1 is SNHLY and CDR2 FYNNEI. V lost 8 bases, J lost 9 bases, and 3 bases stayed unmatched. CDR3 length: 12 amino acids. CDR3 sequence reads: CASGTSGLEQFF. The CDR3 coding sequence is TGTGCCAGCGGGACTAGCGGTCTTGAGCAGTTCTTC.

This clonotype was observed at least ten times. The V call is TRBV20-1, the J call TRBJ2-1; D uncertain. Per the germline V gene, CDR1 is DFQATT and CDR2 is SNEGSKA (reference sequence). Trimming shortened V by 8 bases and J by 4 bases, and 21 bases separated the two germline ends. The CDR3 totals 15 residues. DNA of the CDR3: TGCAGTACGCCCGCTGGGGAATACCCTTACAATGAGCAGTTCTTC. Its protein is CSTPAGEYPYNEQFF.

The chain joins TRBV7-6 to TRBJ2-1, with 9 bases that match TRBD2. V trimming: 1 base; J trimming: 2 bases; junction bases outside the gene matches: 3. CDR3 size: 16 residues. CDR1 and CDR2 from the germline V gene are SGHVS and FNYEAQ. The CDR3 nucleotides read TGTGCCAGCAGCTTAGGTGCGGGAGGGCCCTACAATGAGCAGTTCTTC. Its protein is CASSLGAGGPYNEQFF.

V usage is TRBV6-1 and J usage is TRBJ2-3, with D hard to call. Germline values: CDR1 MNHNS, CDR2 SASEGT. The CDR3 length is 14 residues. With 6 bases removed from V and 10 bases from J, the gap between germline ends came to 20 bases. DNA for the CDR3: TGTGCCAGCAGGCAGCTTAGTGGCGTTGGAGCGCAGTATTTT. Encoded protein: CASRQLSGVGAQYF.

With respect to this clonotype: This may arise from a read error, as a much more abundant clone is one base away. The chain recombines TRBV20-1 with TRBJ1-1, with D possibly matching TRBD1 (5 bases). Germline CDR1 DFQATT, CDR2 SNEGSKA (reference sequence). The CDR3 extends over 14 amino acids. V was clipped by 6 bases and J by 1 base, with 15 bases between them. The CDR3: CSAMTWGGNTEAFF. The CDR3 DNA reads as TGCAGTGCCATGACCTGGGGCGGGAACACTGAAGCTTTCTTT.

This chain connects TRBV29-1 to TRBJ2-3; tentatively, D is TRBD2 (7 bases). This CDR3 is built from 14 residues. Trimming removed 3 bases from V and 3 bases from J, with 13 bases in between. Looked up from germline, CDR1 is SQVTM and CDR2 is ANQGSEA. The CDR3 sequence is CSVERGGGTDTQYF. CDR3 bases: TGCAGCGTTGAGAGAGGGGGGGGAACAGATACGCAGTATTTT.

This clonotype was observed at least ten times. The V gene is TRBV7-8, the J gene TRBJ2-1; D assignment may be TRBD1 or TRBD2 (5 bases each). The CDR3 totals 14 residues. Germline V gene data show CDR1 as SGHVS and CDR2 as FQNEAQ. The V end lost 11 bases, the J end lost 4 bases, and 18 bases lay between the germline ends. The CDR3 sequence: CAGGGGSLYNEQFF. The DNA of the CDR3 is TGTGCCGGGGGTGGCGGTTCTTTATACAATGAGCAGTTCTTC.

V usage is TRBV27 and J usage is TRBJ1-2; a possible D gene is TRBD1 (5 bases). Germline V CDR1 and CDR2: MNHEY, SMNVEV (reference sequence). The CDR3 is 17 residues long. Trimming removed 4 bases at V and 6 bases at J, with 24 bases between. The CDR3 region is CASSSRDQGRLGDGYTF. The CDR3 nucleotides are TGTGCCAGCAGTTCTCGGGACCAGGGACGTCTGGGGGATGGCTACACCTTC.

This clonotype was observed a handful of times. The chain employs TRBV5-1 and TRBJ2-1, with 12 positions matching TRBD2. The trim removed 6 bases at V and 8 bases at J, leaving 9 bases unmatched. Germline V gene lookup returns CDR1 SGHRS and CDR2 YFSETQ. CDR3 size: 15 residues. CDR3 loop: CASMTSGRLGDEQFF. The CDR3 DNA sequence: TGCGCCAGCATGACTAGCGGGAGATTGGGGGATGAGCAGTTCTTC.

The V gene is TRBV28, the J gene TRBJ1-1, with unresolved D. This CDR3 has 12 amino acids. The V end was cut by 8 bases, the J end by 4 bases, with 11 bases between. The V gene's germline CDR1 is MDHEN and CDR2 SYDVKM. CDR3 DNA sequence: TGTGCCAGCCTGGAGTCAGGCACTGAAGCTTTCTTT. Translated, it gives CASLESGTEAFF.

This clonotype came up many times. This chain links TRBV30 with TRBJ2-1; no clear D gene. The V gene's germline CDR1 is GTSNPN and CDR2 SVGIG (reference sequence). V lost 0 bases, J lost 3 bases, and 6 bases lay in between. The CDR3 spans 13 residues. In DNA form, the CDR3 reads TGTGCCTGGAGTGTACCCGGCTACAATGAGCAGTTCTTC. This sequence encodes CAWSVPGYNEQFF. Full variable domain (rest looked up from reference TRBV30 and TRBJ2-1): SQTIHQWPATLVQPVGSPLSLECTVEGTSNPNLYWYRQAAGRGLQLLFYSVGIGQISSEVPQNLSASRPQDRQFILSSKKLLLSDSGFYLCAWSVPGYNEQFFGPGTRLTVL.

The chain recombines TRBV6-1 with TRBJ1-4; tentatively, D is TRBD1 (6 bases). The CDR3 contains 15 residues. Germline CDR1 MNHNS, CDR2 SASEGT. Trimming pared 5 bases from V and 0 bases from J, leaving 10 bases between. The CDR3 protein is CASSKDSPTNEKLFF. CDR3 coding DNA: TGTGCCAGCAGTAAGGACAGTCCAACTAATGAAAAACTGTTTTTT.

This clonotype has at least ten counts. V usage is TRBV27 and J usage is TRBJ1-2; possibly TRBD1 for D (6 bases). Per germline, CDR1 MNHEY and CDR2 SMNVEV (reference sequence). The CDR3 spans 17 residues. V shed 2 bases and J shed 2 bases, with 18 bases lying between them. The chain's CDR3 is CASSLRTGDKTNYGYTF. DNA for the CDR3: TGTGCCAGCAGTTTACGAACTGGGGACAAGACGAACTATGGCTACACCTTC.

This clonotype was observed a handful of times. The V call is TRBV20-1, the J call TRBJ2-7; TRBD1 is a possible D gene (6 bases). CDR1 is DFQATT and CDR2 is SNEGSKA in the germline V gene (reference sequence). V was shortened by 3 bases and J by 12 bases, with 15 bases between the two germline ends. There are 11 residues in the CDR3. Here the CDR3 DNA reads TGCAGTGCTAGTAACTCCAGGGGCAGGTACTTC. Its protein is CSASNSRGRYF.

This chain connects TRBV20-1 to TRBJ2-1; 8 bases fit TRBD2. J was trimmed by 4 bases and V by 0 bases; bases with no gene match: 17. The CDR3 spans 19 residues. Germline V CDR1 and CDR2: DFQATT, SNEGSKA (reference sequence). CDR3: CSARDRPGASGPIYNEQFF. The CDR3 region has the DNA TGCAGTGCTAGAGATCGGCCGGGAGCTAGCGGGCCGATTTACAATGAGCAGTTCTTC.

The chain recombines TRBV28 with TRBJ1-4; no reliable D call. V was clipped by 3 bases and J by 0 bases, with 8 bases between them. Germline CDR1 MDHEN, CDR2 SYDVKM. The CDR3 sequence is 15 residues long. The CDR3 sequence is CASSFTRATNEKLFF. CDR3 sequence (DNA): TGTGCCAGCAGTTTTACCCGTGCAACTAATGAAAAACTGTTTTTT.

The chain has TRBV24-1 and TRBJ2-5; possible D gene TRBD2, 6 bases. The V and J ends lost 5 bases and 4 bases respectively, with 10 bases between them. This CDR3 comprises 13 residues. CDR1 is KGHDR, CDR2 SFDVKD, per germline. Here the CDR3 DNA reads TGTGCCACCAGTGGCGATAGCGGAGAGACCCAGTACTTC. This gives the protein CATSGDSGETQYF.